The present T cell receptor (beta chain) was sequenced within a study of T cells in Graves' hyperthyroidism and ophthalmopathy. Amplified TCR beta CDR3 regions derived from RNA transcripts. TCR CDR3 regions were first amplified by RT-PCR with HTBI primers. TCRdb independently ran MiXCR on the multiplex PCR reads; one entry per CDR3 protein. Of about 770,000 distinct CDR3 sequences detected, over 15% appear once; the ten largest clones hold around 17%. The study left out patients who had uncontrolled infection, other autoimmune disease, pregnancy or lactation. This CDR3 is built from 16 residues. V was trimmed by 5 bases and J by 4 bases, leaving 20 bases between them. From germline, CDR1 is SEHNR and CDR2 FQNEAQ (reference sequence).

The source is a woman between 50 and 59 years old with Graves' hyperthyroidism that later progressed to Graves' ophthalmopathy. Sequencing used blood. V gene TRBV7-9 combines with J gene TRBJ1-2; D is perhaps TRBD1 (5 bases). CDR3 loop: CASSPPRGGDGYGYTF. The CDR3 coding sequence is TGTGCCAGCAGCCCCCCTCGGGGGGGAGACGGCTATGGCTACACCTTC.